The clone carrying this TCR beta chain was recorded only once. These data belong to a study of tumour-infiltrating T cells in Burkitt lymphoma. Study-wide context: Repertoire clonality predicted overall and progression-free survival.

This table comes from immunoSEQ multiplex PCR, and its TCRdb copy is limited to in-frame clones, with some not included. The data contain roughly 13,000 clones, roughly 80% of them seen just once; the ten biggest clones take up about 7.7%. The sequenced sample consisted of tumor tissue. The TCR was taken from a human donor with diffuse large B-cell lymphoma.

CDR3 in amino acids: CASSVEGALVADTQYF. In nucleotides, the CDR3 is TGTGCCAGCAGCGTAGAAGGGGCCCTGGTCGCAGATACGCAGTATTTT. The V and J genes are TRBV9 and TRBJ2-3; tentative D call: TRBD1 (5 bases). CDR3 size: 16 residues. V was cut by 0 bases and J by 4 bases, with 15 bases left in between. The germline CDR1 and CDR2 sequences are SGDLS and YYNGEE.